This T cell receptor beta chain was profiled in a study of blood T cell repertoires in COVID-19. Study-level background: PBMCs, B-cell-depleted T cells, or T cells provided the cDNA or gDNA that made up the material.

Per the original methods: Estimates of nucleated cell counts were drawn from the amplification of reference gene primers. Sequencing used immunoSEQ multiplex PCR; TCRdb keeps in-frame clones, though not all of them. That table gives V, J and clone size, and the DNA gave D and trimming. The sample gives fewer than 120,000 clones, approximately 90% of which show up once; less than 3.5% is in the top ten. Per germline, CDR1 MNHNS and CDR2 SASEGT. The CDR3 totals 14 residues. The V end was cut by 2 bases, the J end by 4 bases, with 9 bases between. The sequence was collected from a woman aged 45-60 years with acute or convalescent COVID-19. Sequenced input: peripheral blood. The chain combines TRBV6-1 with TRBJ2-1, with D uncertain. CDR3 protein: CASSESLEYNEQFF. CDR3 DNA sequence: TGTGCCAGCAGTGAAAGCCTGGAGTACAATGAGCAGTTCTTC.